This paragraph reports one T cell receptor (beta chain). Its antigen is undetermined. This entry comes from a study of shared clonotypes between healthy human individuals. The study, taken as a whole, reports: Clonotype sharing among donors was expected to depend on sequencing depth. Across a few donors, naive CD4 shared around 5%, naive CD8 over 3%, memory CD4 more than 2%, memory CD8 around 0.36%.

This CDR3 has 15 amino acids. With 4 bases clipped from V and 4 bases from J, the junction kept 7 bases outside the gene matches. Germline V CDR1 and CDR2: SGHRS, YFSETQ. Profiled with immunoSEQ multiplex PCR; TCRdb holds only in-frame clones, not every one. The top ten hold 30% to 40% of the sample, which has roughly 720,000 clones, 90% seen once. In CD8 memory, CD45RO+ cells were put together with CCR7-negative CD45RA+ TemRA cells. V is TRBV5-1 and J is TRBJ2-2; TRBD1 agrees at 7 bases. The sequenced sample was memory CD8+ T cells from PBMCs. Indicated subset: CD45RO+ cells pooled with CCR7-negative TemRA cells. The sequence derives from a man between 18 and 29 years old in good health. Some clones in this sample may be carry-over from other donors' samples. This CDR3 is CASSRTTGSTGELFF. The CDR3 nucleotides read TGCGCCAGCAGCCGTACGACAGGGTCCACCGGGGAGCTGTTTTTT.